The clone carrying this T cell receptor beta chain is a singleton in its sample. Its antigen remains unknown. Sequence at one end of the junction differs from germline and may be a read error. The source of the sample is a study of post-analysis software for immune sequencing data. Study-wide results and limits: In patients, a few TRBV segments were more frequent than in controls, with TRBV5-6, TRBV5-1 and TRBV20-1 among them. When compared against controls, multiple sclerosis patients showed significantly lower normalized Chao1 diversity.

CDR3 length equals 16 residues. Germline V gene data show CDR1 as SGDLS and CDR2 as YYNGEE. Unique molecular identifiers featured in each of the TCR beta cDNA libraries. MiXCR was run by TCRdb on the PCR reads, yielding one entry per CDR3 protein. The sample has around 440,000 distinct CDR3 sequences, approximately 46% seen once. Sequenced material: blood. This sequence joins TRBV9 and TRBJ1-2; TRBD1 matches 7 bases. This TCR came from a girl aged 10 to 17 with multiple sclerosis. CDR3 residues: CASSGTGTGFNYGYTF. CDR3 sequence (DNA): TGTGCCAGCAGCGGGACAGGCACGGGGTTTAACTATGGCTATACCTTC. Full variable domain (outside the CDR3, taken from reference TRBV9 and TRBJ1-2): DSGVTQTPKHLITATGQRVTLRCSPRSGDLSVYWYQQSLDQGLQFLIQYYNGEERAKGNILERFSAQQFPDLHSELNLSSLELGDSALYFCASSGTGTGFNYGYTFGSGTRLTVV.